The entry below gives a single T cell receptor beta chain sequence along with its context. The germline CDR1 and CDR2 sequences are SGHRS and YFSETQ. The CDR3 runs to 15 residues. Trimming took off 2 bases at V and 2 bases at J, with 12 bases between the two ends. In the authors' workflow: Amplification from reference gene primers served as the basis for estimated nucleated cell counts. This table comes from immunoSEQ multiplex PCR, and its TCRdb copy is limited to in-frame clones, with some not included. The DNA was the basis for D and trimming; V, J and clone size are from that table. The sample lists about 440,000 clones; about 92% were seen once. The data were taken from a study of blood T cell repertoires in COVID-19. Across the whole study: T cells, B-cell-depleted T cells, or PBMCs supplied cDNA or gDNA.

Clinical history as reported by participants underpinned cohort assignment. The recovered donors of Cohort 3 showed two negative PCRs, clearance, or symptom resolution. Sequences were obtained from PBMCs or T cells enriched from blood (not recorded which). The rearrangement joins TRBV5-1 to TRBJ2-3; D may be TRBD2 (6 bases). The sequence was obtained from a man younger than 35 who had recovered from COVID-19. This CDR3 is CASSFGGRTTDTQYF. Written as DNA, the CDR3 is TGCGCCAGCAGCTTCGGGGGACGGACCACAGATACGCAGTATTTT.